The source of this TCR beta chain is a study of blood T cell repertoires in COVID-19. Donors of Cohort 3 who recovered were those that had two negative PCRs, clearance, or symptom resolution. How the authors handled the data: By means of reference gene primer amplification, nucleated cell counts were estimated. Assay: immunoSEQ multiplex PCR; the TCRdb copy retains only in-frame clones and omits some. For V, J and clone size, that table is used; D and trimming come from the DNA. The sample holds fewer than 250,000 clones, 84% seen once. Trimming removed 4 bases from V and 1 base from J, with 13 bases in between. The CDR3 is made up of 14 amino acids. Germline V gives CDR1 SQVTM, CDR2 ANQGSEA.

The gene calls are TRBV29-1 and TRBJ1-1; D is uncertain. The receptor was isolated from a man aged 55-75 years who had recovered from COVID-19. What was sequenced was PBMCs or T cells enriched from blood (not recorded which). The CDR3 here is CSVVLWEANTEAFF. The CDR3 region has the DNA TGCAGCGTTGTTTTATGGGAGGCGAACACTGAAGCTTTCTTT.